Listed below are T cell receptor beta chains from one sample, sequenced in a study of blood T cell repertoires in COVID-19. This table comes from immunoSEQ multiplex PCR, and its TCRdb copy is limited to in-frame clones, with some not included. Among approximately 210,000 clones, more than 65% were seen once, and the ten largest hold about 17%. Sequencing input: PBMCs or T cells enriched from blood (not recorded which). Source of these receptors: a woman aged 45-65 years with acute COVID-19. Each CDR3 is given without its conserved first and last residue.

j_call	v_call	cdr3_aa
TRBJ1-1	TRBV2	ATISNGVNTEAF
TRBJ2-3	TRBV5-6	ASSLVSGTQY
TRBJ1-4	TRBV10-3	AISPTGDEKLF
TRBJ1-4	TRBV2	ASSRQGPESNEKLF
TRBJ2-1	TRBV28	ASMLEGAGNEQF
TRBJ2-5	TRBV19	ASSMIGGGQETQY
TRBJ1-4	TRBV6-1	ASSEGQATNEKLF
TRBJ1-2	TRBV7-9	ASSLARGYGYT
TRBJ2-2	TRBV9	ASSVAGITGELF
TRBJ1-3	TRBV10-3	AISVQGGNTIY
TRBJ1-2	TRBV9	ASSVDSPGFYGYT
TRBJ1-5	TRBV3-1/TRBV3-2	ASSLSEQPQH
TRBJ1-1	TRBV28	ASSLRQGPNTEAF
TRBJ1-5	TRBV11-2	ASSLERGNQPQH
TRBJ1-2	TRBV24-1	ATSENGQRSGYT
TRBJ1-1	TRBV18	ASSPGGVKRNTEAF
TRBJ2-1	TRBV7-9	ASSLEQGAGVNEQF
TRBJ1-3	TRBV19	ASSPETGNTIY
TRBJ2-5	TRBV30	AWSGGGTQY
TRBJ2-1	TRBV10-3	AISESWGGAGGEQF
TRBJ1-5	TRBV15	ATSRDAGSRSNQPQH
TRBJ2-1	TRBV27	ASAAGSYNEQF
TRBJ2-3	TRBV4-3	ASSQEALRAANTDTQY
TRBJ1-6	TRBV9	ASSPRGSSYNSPLH
TRBJ1-6	TRBV27	ASSWGLNSPLH
TRBJ2-3	TRBV27	ASSPTYGTGGTDTQY
TRBJ1-5	TRBV7-8	ASSFERVRNQPQH
TRBJ2-4	TRBV5-1	ASSLTSGLAKNIQY
TRBJ1-2	TRBV19	ASSSQGSIYGYT
TRBJ2-4	TRBV6-1	ASREGQGAKNIQY
TRBJ1-1	TRBV18	ASSLGQDTEAF
TRBJ1-3	TRBV6-5	ASSLQGAGNTIY